This record covers a single TCR beta chain. The sample is drawn from a study of blood T cell repertoires in COVID-19. For the study at large: Material from acute and convalescent COVID-19 was sourced from the United States, Italy and Spain. In each case, the material was cDNA or gDNA derived from T cells, B-cell-depleted T cells, or PBMCs.

Per the germline V gene, CDR1 is SGHTA and CDR2 is FQGNSA. The CDR3 length is 11 residues. V lost 7 bases, J lost 15 bases, and 16 bases lay in between. Original data processing: The assay estimated nucleated cells by amplifying reference gene primers. The assay was immunoSEQ multiplex PCR, and TCRdb's table has in-frame clones only and misses some. That table furnishes V, J and clone size, whereas the DNA furnished D and trimming. The sample has some 150,000 clones; 84% are singletons. This clonotype was sampled from a man in his 70s with acute or convalescent COVID-19. The sample comprised peripheral blood. The J gene is TRBJ1-3, the V gene TRBV7-2, with D perhaps matching TRBD1 (6 bases). The CDR3 bases are TGTGCCAGCACCTCCGGGGGGGCACAATATTTT. Its translation: CASTSGGAQYF.